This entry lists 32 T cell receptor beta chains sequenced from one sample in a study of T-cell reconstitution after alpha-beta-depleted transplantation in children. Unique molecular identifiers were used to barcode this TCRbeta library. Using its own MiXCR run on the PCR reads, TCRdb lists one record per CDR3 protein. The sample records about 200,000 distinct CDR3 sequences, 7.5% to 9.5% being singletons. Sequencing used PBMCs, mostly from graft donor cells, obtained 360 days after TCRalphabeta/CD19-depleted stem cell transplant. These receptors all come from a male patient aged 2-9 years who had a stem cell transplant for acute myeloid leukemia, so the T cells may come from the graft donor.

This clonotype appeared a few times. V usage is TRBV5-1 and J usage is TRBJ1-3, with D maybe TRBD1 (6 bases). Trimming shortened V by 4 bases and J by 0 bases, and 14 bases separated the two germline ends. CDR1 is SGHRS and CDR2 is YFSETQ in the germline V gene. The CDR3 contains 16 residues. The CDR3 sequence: CASSTLQGPSGNTIYF. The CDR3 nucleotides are TGCGCCAGCAGCACTTTACAGGGACCCTCTGGAAACACCATATATTTT.

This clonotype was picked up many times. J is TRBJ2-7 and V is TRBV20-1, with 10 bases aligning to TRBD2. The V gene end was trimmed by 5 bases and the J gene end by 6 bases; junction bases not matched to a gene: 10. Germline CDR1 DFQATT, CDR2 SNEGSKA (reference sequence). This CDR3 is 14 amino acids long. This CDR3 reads CSASTLAGVSEQYF. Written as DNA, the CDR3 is TGCAGTGCTTCGACGCTAGCGGGAGTATCCGAGCAGTACTTC.

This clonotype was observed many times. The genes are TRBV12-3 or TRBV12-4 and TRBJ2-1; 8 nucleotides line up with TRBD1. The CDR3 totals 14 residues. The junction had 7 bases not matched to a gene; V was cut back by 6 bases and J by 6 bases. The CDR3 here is CASSANRGINEQFF. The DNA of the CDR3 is TGTGCCAGCAGCGCAAACAGGGGGATCAATGAGCAGTTCTTC.

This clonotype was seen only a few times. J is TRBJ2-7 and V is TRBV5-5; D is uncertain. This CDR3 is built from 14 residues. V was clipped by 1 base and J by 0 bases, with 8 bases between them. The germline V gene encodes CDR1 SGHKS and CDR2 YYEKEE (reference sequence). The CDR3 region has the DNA TGTGCCAGCAGCTTGCAACTCAGCTCCTACGAGCAGTACTTC. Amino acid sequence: CASSLQLSSYEQYF.

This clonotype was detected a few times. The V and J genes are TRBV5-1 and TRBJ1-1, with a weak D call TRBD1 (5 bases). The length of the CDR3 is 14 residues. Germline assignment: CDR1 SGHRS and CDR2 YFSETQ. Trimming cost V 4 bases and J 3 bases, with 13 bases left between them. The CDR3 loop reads CASSPPGRYTEAFF. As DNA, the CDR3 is TGCGCCAGCAGCCCCCCAGGGCGGTACACTGAAGCTTTCTTT.

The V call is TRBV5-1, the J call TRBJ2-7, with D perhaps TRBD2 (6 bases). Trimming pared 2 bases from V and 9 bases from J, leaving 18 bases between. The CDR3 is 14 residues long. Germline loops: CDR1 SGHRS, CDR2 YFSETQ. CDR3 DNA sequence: TGCGCCAGCAGCTTTGAAGGGCGCGGGGACGCGCAGTACGTC. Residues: CASSFEGRGDAQYV.

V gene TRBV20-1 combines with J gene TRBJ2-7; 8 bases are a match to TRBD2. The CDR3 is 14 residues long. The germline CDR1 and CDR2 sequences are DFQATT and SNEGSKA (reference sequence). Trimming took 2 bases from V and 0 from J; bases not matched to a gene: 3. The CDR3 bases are TGCAGTGCTAGACTAGCGGGTAGCTCCTACGAGCAGTACTTC. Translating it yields CSARLAGSSYEQYF.

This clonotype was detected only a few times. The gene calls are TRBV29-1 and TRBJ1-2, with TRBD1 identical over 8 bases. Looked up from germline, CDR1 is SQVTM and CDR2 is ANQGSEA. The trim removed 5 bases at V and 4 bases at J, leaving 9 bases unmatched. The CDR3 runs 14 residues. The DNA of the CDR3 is TGCAGCGTTATCCATAGTGACAGGGGCTATGGCTACACCTTC. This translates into CSVIHSDRGYGYTF. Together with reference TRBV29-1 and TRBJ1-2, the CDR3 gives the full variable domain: SAVISQKPSRDICQRGTSLTIQCQVDSQVTMMFWYRQQPGQSLTLIATANQGSEATYESGFVIDKFPISRPNLTFSTLTVSNMSPEDSSIYLCSVIHSDRGYGYTFGSGTRLTVV.

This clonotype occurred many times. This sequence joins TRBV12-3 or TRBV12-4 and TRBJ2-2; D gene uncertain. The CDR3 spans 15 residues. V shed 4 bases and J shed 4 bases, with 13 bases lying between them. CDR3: CASSSPRRGTGELFF. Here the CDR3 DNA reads TGTGCCAGCAGTTCCCCCCGACGCGGCACCGGGGAGCTGTTTTTT.

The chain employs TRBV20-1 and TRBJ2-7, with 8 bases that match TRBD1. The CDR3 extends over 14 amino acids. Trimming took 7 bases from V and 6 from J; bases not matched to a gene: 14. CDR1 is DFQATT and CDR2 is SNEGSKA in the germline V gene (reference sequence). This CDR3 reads CSVLSGGRTSEQYV. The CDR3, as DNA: TGCAGTGTCCTCTCAGGGGGCCGTACGAGCGAGCAGTACGTC.

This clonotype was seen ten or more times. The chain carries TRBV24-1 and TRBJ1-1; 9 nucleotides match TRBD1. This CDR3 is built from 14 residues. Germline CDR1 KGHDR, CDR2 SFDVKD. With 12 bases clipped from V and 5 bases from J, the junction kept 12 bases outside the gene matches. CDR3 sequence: CASCRTGEVTEAFF. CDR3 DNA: TGTGCCTCCTGCAGGACAGGGGAGGTAACTGAAGCTTTCTTT.

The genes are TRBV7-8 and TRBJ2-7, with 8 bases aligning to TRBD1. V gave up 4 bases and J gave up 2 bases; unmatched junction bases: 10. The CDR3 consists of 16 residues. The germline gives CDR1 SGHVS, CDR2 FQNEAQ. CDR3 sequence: CASSSEWETGAYEQYV. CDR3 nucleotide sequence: TGTGCCAGCAGCTCTGAGTGGGAGACAGGGGCCTACGAGCAGTACGTC.

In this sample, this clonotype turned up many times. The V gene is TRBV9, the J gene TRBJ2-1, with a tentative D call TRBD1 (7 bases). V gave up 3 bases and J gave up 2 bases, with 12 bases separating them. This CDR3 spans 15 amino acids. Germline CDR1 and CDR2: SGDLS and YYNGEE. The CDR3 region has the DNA TGTGCCAGCAGCGACGCGGGGACAGCCTACAATGAGCAGTTCTTC. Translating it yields CASSDAGTAYNEQFF.

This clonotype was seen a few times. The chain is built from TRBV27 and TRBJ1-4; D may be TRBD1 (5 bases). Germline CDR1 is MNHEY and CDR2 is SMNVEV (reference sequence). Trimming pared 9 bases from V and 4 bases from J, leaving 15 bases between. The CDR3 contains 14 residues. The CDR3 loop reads CARSKGVGNEKLFF. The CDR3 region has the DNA TGTGCCAGGAGTAAAGGGGTGGGTAATGAAAAACTGTTTTTT.

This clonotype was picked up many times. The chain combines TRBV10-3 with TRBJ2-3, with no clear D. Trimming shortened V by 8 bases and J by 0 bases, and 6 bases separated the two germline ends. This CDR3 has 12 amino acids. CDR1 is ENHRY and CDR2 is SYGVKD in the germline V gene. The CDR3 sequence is CAISRSTDTQYF. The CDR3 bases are TGTGCCATCTCTCGTAGCACAGATACGCAGTATTTT.

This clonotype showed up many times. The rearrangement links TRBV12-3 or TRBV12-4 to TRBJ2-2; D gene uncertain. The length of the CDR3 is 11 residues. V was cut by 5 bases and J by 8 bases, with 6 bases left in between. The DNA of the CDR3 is TGTGCCAGCAGTGGCCGGGGGGAGCTGTTTTTT. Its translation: CASSGRGELFF.

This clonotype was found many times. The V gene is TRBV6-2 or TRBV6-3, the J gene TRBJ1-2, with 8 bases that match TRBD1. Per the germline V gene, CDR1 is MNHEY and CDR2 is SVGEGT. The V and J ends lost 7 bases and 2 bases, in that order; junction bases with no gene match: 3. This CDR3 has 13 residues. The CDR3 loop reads CASIQGANYGYTF. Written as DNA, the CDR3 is TGTGCCAGCATCCAGGGGGCAAACTATGGCTACACCTTC.

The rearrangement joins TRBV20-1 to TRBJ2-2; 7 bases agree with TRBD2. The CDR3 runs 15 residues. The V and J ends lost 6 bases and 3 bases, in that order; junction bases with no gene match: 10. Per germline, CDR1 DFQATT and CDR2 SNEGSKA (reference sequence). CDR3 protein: CSASPPRGDTGELFF. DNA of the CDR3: TGCAGTGCGAGTCCCCCCCGGGGGGACACCGGGGAGCTGTTTTTT.

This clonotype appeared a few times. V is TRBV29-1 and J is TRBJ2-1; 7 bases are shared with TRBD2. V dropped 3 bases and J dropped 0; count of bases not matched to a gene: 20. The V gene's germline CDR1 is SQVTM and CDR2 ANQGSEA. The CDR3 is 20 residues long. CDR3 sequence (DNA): TGCAGCGTTGAGCCCTGGGAGCCCGCGGGGGACCCGAGCTCCTACAATGAGCAGTTCTTC. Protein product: CSVEPWEPAGDPSSYNEQFF.

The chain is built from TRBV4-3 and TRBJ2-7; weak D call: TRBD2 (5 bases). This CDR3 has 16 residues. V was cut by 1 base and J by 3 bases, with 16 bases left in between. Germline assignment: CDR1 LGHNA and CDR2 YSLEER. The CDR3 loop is CASSQATTSLFYEQYF. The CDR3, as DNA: TGCGCCAGCAGCCAAGCGACCACTAGTTTATTCTACGAGCAGTACTTC.

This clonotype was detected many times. In DNA form, the CDR3 reads TGTGCCAGCAGTTACTTGGGGACAGGGAGTGGTTTTGAGCAGTTCTTC. This codes for CASSYLGTGSGFEQFF. V gene TRBV6-5 combines with J gene TRBJ2-1; TRBD1 aligns across 9 bases. V trimming: 1 base; J trimming: 9 bases; junction bases outside the gene matches: 10. Germline CDR1 and CDR2: MNHEY and SVGAGI. CDR3 length equals 16 residues.

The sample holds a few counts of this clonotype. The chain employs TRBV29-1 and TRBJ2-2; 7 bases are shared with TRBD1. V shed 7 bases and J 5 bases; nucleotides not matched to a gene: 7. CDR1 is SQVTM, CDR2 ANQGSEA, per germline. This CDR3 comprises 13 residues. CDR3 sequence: CSGEDRRTGELFF. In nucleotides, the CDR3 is TGCAGCGGCGAGGACAGGAGGACCGGGGAGCTGTTTTTT.

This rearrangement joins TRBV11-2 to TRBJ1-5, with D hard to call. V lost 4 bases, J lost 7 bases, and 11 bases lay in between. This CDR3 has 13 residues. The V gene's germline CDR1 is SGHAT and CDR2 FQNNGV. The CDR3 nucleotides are TGTGCCAGCAGCTCCGGGGTTGAACAGCCCCAGCATTTT. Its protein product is CASSSGVEQPQHF. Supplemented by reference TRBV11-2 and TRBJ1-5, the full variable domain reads EAGVAQSPRYKIIEKRQSVAFWCNPISGHATLYWYQQILGQGPKLLIQFQNNGVVDDSQLPKDRFSAERLKGVDSTLKIQPAKLEDSAVYLCASSSGVEQPQHFGDGTRLSIL.

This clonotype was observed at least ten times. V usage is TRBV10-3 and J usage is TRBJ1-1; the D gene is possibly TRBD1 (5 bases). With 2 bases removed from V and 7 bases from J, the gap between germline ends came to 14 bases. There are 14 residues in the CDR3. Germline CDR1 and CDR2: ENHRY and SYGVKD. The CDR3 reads CAISERGTEDEAFF. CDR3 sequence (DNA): TGTGCCATCAGTGAGCGAGGGACCGAAGATGAAGCTTTCTTT.

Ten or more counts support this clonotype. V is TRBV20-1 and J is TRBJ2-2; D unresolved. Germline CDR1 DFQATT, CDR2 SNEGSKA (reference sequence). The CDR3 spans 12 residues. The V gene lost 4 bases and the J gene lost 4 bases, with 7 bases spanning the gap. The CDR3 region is CSATDPTGELFF. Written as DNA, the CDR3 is TGCAGTGCTACGGATCCCACCGGGGAGCTGTTTTTT.

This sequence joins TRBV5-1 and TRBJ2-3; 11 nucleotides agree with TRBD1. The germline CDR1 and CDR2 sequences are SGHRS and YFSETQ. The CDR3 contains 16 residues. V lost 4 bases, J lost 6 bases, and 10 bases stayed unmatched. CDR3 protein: CASSLLDRGHMDTQYF. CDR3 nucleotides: TGCGCCAGCAGCCTCTTGGACAGGGGGCATATGGATACGCAGTATTTT.

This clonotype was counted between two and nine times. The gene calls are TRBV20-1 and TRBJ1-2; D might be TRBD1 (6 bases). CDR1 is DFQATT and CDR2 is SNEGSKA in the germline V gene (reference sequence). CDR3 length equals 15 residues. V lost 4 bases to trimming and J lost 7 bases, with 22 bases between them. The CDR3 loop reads CSATRDIGLYGGYTF. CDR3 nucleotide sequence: TGCAGTGCTACCCGGGACATAGGTTTATACGGTGGCTACACCTTC.

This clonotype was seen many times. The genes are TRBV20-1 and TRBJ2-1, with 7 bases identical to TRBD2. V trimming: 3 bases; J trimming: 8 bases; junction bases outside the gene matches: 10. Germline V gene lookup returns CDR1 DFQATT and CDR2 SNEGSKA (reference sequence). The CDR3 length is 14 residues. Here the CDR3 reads CSARSPLAGDEQFF. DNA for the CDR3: TGCAGTGCTAGGTCCCCTCTCGCGGGGGATGAGCAGTTCTTC.

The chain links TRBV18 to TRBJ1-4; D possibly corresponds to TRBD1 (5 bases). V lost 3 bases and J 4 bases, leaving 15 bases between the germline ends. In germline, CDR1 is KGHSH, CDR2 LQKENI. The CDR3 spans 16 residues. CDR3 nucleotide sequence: TGTGCCAGCTCACCCCGCAGACAGCCTTTTAATGAAAAACTGTTTTTT. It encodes CASSPRRQPFNEKLFF.

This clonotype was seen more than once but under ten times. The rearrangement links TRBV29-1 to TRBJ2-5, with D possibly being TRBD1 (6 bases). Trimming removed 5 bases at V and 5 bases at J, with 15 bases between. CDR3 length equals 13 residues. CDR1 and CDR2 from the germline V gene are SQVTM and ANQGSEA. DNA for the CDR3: TGCAGCGTTACAGACAGGAACAAGGAGACCCAGTACTTC. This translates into CSVTDRNKETQYF.

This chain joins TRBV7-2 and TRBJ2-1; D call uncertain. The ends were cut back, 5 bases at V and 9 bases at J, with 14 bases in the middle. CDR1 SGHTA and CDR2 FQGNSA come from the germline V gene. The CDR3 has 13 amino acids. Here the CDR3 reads CASSVGPWGEQFF. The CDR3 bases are TGTGCCAGCAGCGTGGGCCCCTGGGGTGAGCAGTTCTTC. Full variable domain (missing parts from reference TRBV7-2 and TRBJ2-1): GAGVSQSPSNKVTEKGKDVELRCDPISGHTALYWYRQSLGQGLEFLIYFQGNSAPDKSGLPSDRFSAERTGGSVSTLTIQRTQQEDSAVYLCASSVGPWGEQFFGPGTRLTVL.

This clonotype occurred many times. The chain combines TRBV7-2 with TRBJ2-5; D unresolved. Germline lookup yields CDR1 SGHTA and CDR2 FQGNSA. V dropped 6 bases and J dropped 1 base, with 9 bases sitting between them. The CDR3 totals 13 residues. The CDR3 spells CASRASSQETQYF. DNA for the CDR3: TGTGCCAGCAGAGCCTCTTCCCAAGAGACCCAGTACTTC.